This TCR beta chain was sequenced during a study of blood T cell repertoires in COVID-19. Study background: The study drew acute and convalescent COVID-19 samples from the United States, Italy and Spain.

The CDR3 extends over 13 amino acids. The V gene's germline CDR1 is SQVTM and CDR2 ANQGSEA. The junction had 5 bases not matched to a gene; V was cut back by 4 bases and J by 4 bases. In the original workflow: By means of reference gene primer amplification, nucleated cell counts were estimated. The table came from immunoSEQ multiplex PCR; TCRdb's copy has only in-frame clones and leaves some out. D and trimming come from the DNA, and the V and J calls and clone size come from that table. The sample includes 250,000 to 300,000 clones, approximately 87% of them seen just once. The clonotype originates from a man between 60 and 70 years old who had recovered from COVID-19. This chain joins TRBV29-1 and TRBJ2-5; 8 bases line up with TRBD2. Specimen: peripheral blood. The CDR3 DNA reads as TGCAGCGTTGTTCGGGGGGGTGGAGAGACCCAGTACTTC. This sequence encodes CSVVRGGGETQYF.